This TCR beta chain was sequenced in a study of T cell responses to AZD1222 COVID-19 vaccine. Study-level findings and limits: Only 6 or 7 people who got AZD1222 tested seropositive at baseline. Repertoire samples came only from after the peak T cell response.

Sequencing was performed with immunoSEQ multiplex PCR; in TCRdb, only in-frame clones are kept and a portion is missing. The sample comprises approximately 52,000 clones, roughly 87% of which are singletons, and less than 3.5% rests with the top ten. About this clone itself: No antigen is known for it.

The sample here was peripheral blood, taken 28 days after the second AZD1222 dose. The clonotype comes from an adult who received the AZD1222 COVID-19 vaccine.

CDR3 sequence (DNA): TGCGCCAGCAGCTCCGACAGGGAGGGTAAAGTCTATGGCTACACCTTC. It translates to CASSSDREGKVYGYTF. The V gene is TRBV5-1, the J gene TRBJ1-2; 7 bases match TRBD1. Germline trimming cut 3 bases from V and 4 bases from J; bases unmatched to any gene: 12. Germline V gives CDR1 SGHRS, CDR2 YFSETQ. This CDR3 is 16 amino acids long.